The clone carrying this T cell receptor (beta chain) was observed many times. Unique molecular identifiers were incorporated when the TCRbeta library was constructed. TCRdb reanalysed the PCR reads using MiXCR and keeps one entry per CDR3 protein. The sample records hundreds of thousands of distinct CDR3 sequences, under 13% being singletons. This sample is part of a study of T-cell reconstitution after alpha-beta-depleted transplantation in children. Per germline, CDR1 MNHEY and CDR2 SMNVEV (reference sequence). This CDR3 contains 13 residues. Trimming took off 6 bases at V and 5 bases at J, with 14 bases between the two ends.

The sample consisted of PBMCs, taken before TCRalphabeta/CD19-depleted stem cell transplant. This chain links TRBV27 with TRBJ2-7; D is uncertain. The TCR comes from a child younger than two with acute myeloid leukemia, due to receive a stem cell transplant. The CDR3 sequence: CASSPFELHEQYF. CDR3 bases: TGTGCCAGCAGCCCCTTTGAGTTGCACGAGCAGTACTTC.